A selection of T cell receptor beta chains follows, all from one sample in a study of cytomegalovirus exposure and HLA in healthy donors. Generated by immunoSEQ multiplex PCR, the TCRdb table keeps only in-frame clones and is missing some. The data contain some 220,000 clones, approximately 90% of them singletons. Material for sequencing was PBMCs. The receptors here all came from a woman aged 18-30 years in good health and CMV-seronegative. Both conserved end residues are part of each CDR3. Each record gives: clone size, D gene, J gene, V gene, CDR3 protein, CDR3 DNA. The D gene is left open where the match is weak. The size field is filled for only some rows; it gives once, few, many or a size class.

clone_size: -; d_call: -; j_call: TRBJ1-2; v_call: TRBV30; cdr3_aa: CAWSPTGDPNYGYTF; cdr3_nt: TGTGCCTGGAGCCCGACAGGAGACCCAAACTATGGCTACACCTTC
clone_size: -; d_call: TRBD2; j_call: TRBJ2-1; v_call: TRBV27; cdr3_aa: CASSLIGTSGSRNEQFF; cdr3_nt: TGTGCCAGCAGTTTAATTGGGACTAGCGGGAGTCGGAATGAGCAGTTCTTC
clone_size: -; d_call: TRBD1; j_call: TRBJ1-5; v_call: TRBV28; cdr3_aa: CASSFRGRRPQHF; cdr3_nt: TGTGCCAGTAGCTTCAGGGGGCGTAGGCCCCAGCATTTT
clone_size: -; d_call: -; j_call: TRBJ1-1; v_call: TRBV11-2; cdr3_aa: CASSLVRYTEAFF; cdr3_nt: TGTGCCAGCAGCTTAGTCAGGTACACTGAAGCTTTCTTT
clone_size: -; d_call: TRBD2; j_call: TRBJ2-7; v_call: TRBV29-1; cdr3_aa: CSVHLAGGPDEQYF; cdr3_nt: TGCAGCGTTCACTTAGCGGGAGGGCCGGACGAGCAGTACTTC
clone_size: -; d_call: -; j_call: TRBJ2-3; v_call: TRBV5-1; cdr3_aa: CASKVGVSDTQYF; cdr3_nt: TGCGCCAGCAAGGTGGGAGTGTCAGATACGCAGTATTTT
clone_size: -; d_call: TRBD1; j_call: TRBJ1-5; v_call: TRBV5-1; cdr3_aa: CASSARDRDYSNQPQHF; cdr3_nt: TGCGCCAGCAGCGCCCGGGACAGGGACTATAGCAATCAGCCCCAGCATTTT
clone_size: -; d_call: -; j_call: TRBJ1-1; v_call: TRBV5-4; cdr3_aa: CASSAYSRNTEAFF; cdr3_nt: TGTGCCAGCAGCGCTTACAGCCGAAACACTGAAGCTTTCTTT
clone_size: -; d_call: -; j_call: TRBJ1-4; v_call: TRBV5-4; cdr3_aa: CASSFRGRNEKLFF; cdr3_nt: TGTGCCAGCAGCTTCAGGGGTCGAAATGAAAAACTGTTTTTT
clone_size: -; d_call: TRBD1; j_call: TRBJ2-1; v_call: TRBV30; cdr3_aa: CASDRGRYNEQFF; cdr3_nt: TGTGCCTCTGACAGGGGTCGGTACAATGAGCAGTTCTTC
clone_size: -; d_call: TRBD1; j_call: TRBJ1-3; v_call: TRBV30; cdr3_aa: CAWSGQGAFGNTIYF; cdr3_nt: TGTGCCTGGAGCGGACAGGGGGCTTTTGGAAACACCATATATTTT
clone_size: -; d_call: -; j_call: TRBJ2-3; v_call: TRBV30; cdr3_aa: CAWSRVGGGGTTDTQYF; cdr3_nt: TGTGCCTGGAGTAGGGTCGGTGGTGGCGGGACCACAGATACGCAGTATTTT
clone_size: few; d_call: -; j_call: TRBJ1-2; v_call: TRBV5-1; cdr3_aa: CASSLGQNYGYTF; cdr3_nt: TGCGCCAGCAGCTTGGGGCAGAACTATGGCTACACCTTC
clone_size: -; d_call: TRBD2; j_call: TRBJ2-3; v_call: TRBV29-1; cdr3_aa: CSVQLAGVTDTQYF; cdr3_nt: TGCAGCGTTCAACTAGCGGGAGTTACAGATACGCAGTATTTT
clone_size: -; d_call: -; j_call: TRBJ1-5; v_call: TRBV4-1; cdr3_aa: CASSQGPGMTHSNQPQHF; cdr3_nt: TGCGCCAGCAGCCAAGGGCCGGGGATGACCCATAGCAATCAGCCCCAGCATTTT
clone_size: -; d_call: TRBD2; j_call: TRBJ2-5; v_call: TRBV11-2; cdr3_aa: CASSLDRTGGLETQYF; cdr3_nt: TGTGCCAGCAGCTTAGATCGAACGGGAGGTTTAGAAACCCAGTACTTC
clone_size: -; d_call: -; j_call: TRBJ1-3; v_call: TRBV7-6; cdr3_aa: CASSLVESSGNTIYF; cdr3_nt: TGTGCCAGCAGCTTAGTTGAGTCCTCTGGAAACACCATATATTTT
clone_size: -; d_call: -; j_call: TRBJ2-5; v_call: TRBV5-1; cdr3_aa: CASSTGDWHETQYF; cdr3_nt: TGCGCCAGCAGCACCGGAGACTGGCATGAGACCCAGTACTTC
clone_size: -; d_call: -; j_call: TRBJ1-2; v_call: TRBV18; cdr3_aa: CASSPLRQGIVGDYGYTF; cdr3_nt: TGTGCCAGCTCACCACTTAGGCAGGGGATTGTAGGCGACTATGGCTACACCTTC
clone_size: -; d_call: -; j_call: TRBJ2-1; v_call: TRBV13; cdr3_aa: CASSPRGLSSYNEQFF; cdr3_nt: TGTGCCAGCAGCCCTAGGGGACTTAGCTCCTACAATGAGCAGTTCTTC
clone_size: -; d_call: TRBD2; j_call: TRBJ2-1; v_call: TRBV19; cdr3_aa: CASSRGLAGEDEQFF; cdr3_nt: TGTGCCAGTAGTAGGGGACTAGCGGGAGAGGATGAGCAGTTCTTC
clone_size: -; d_call: -; j_call: TRBJ2-2; v_call: TRBV11-3; cdr3_aa: CASSLGGTNTGELFF; cdr3_nt: TGTGCCAGCAGCTTAGGAGGAACGAACACCGGGGAGCTGTTTTTT
clone_size: -; d_call: TRBD1; j_call: TRBJ2-5; v_call: TRBV29-1; cdr3_aa: CSVERTGLQETQYF; cdr3_nt: TGCAGCGTTGAACGGACAGGCCTCCAAGAGACCCAGTACTTC
clone_size: -; d_call: TRBD2; j_call: TRBJ2-3; v_call: TRBV5-6; cdr3_aa: CASSSLKLATSADTQYF; cdr3_nt: TGTGCCAGCAGCTCGCTAAAACTAGCGACTAGCGCAGATACGCAGTATTTT
clone_size: -; d_call: TRBD2; j_call: TRBJ2-5; v_call: TRBV5-1; cdr3_aa: CASSRGLAGGVETQYF; cdr3_nt: TGCGCCAGCAGCAGGGGACTAGCGGGAGGAGTAGAGACCCAGTACTTC
clone_size: -; d_call: -; j_call: TRBJ2-7; v_call: TRBV30; cdr3_aa: CAWSGNGGQSQPQYF; cdr3_nt: TGTGCCTGGAGTGGAAACGGGGGACAGTCTCAGCCCCAGTACTTC
clone_size: -; d_call: -; j_call: TRBJ1-2; v_call: TRBV6-5; cdr3_aa: CANFRGTLGYGYTF; cdr3_nt: TGTGCCAATTTCCGGGGGACGTTGGGCTATGGCTACACCTTC
clone_size: -; d_call: TRBD1; j_call: TRBJ2-5; v_call: TRBV5-6; cdr3_aa: CASSETGDVGETQYF; cdr3_nt: TGTGCCAGCAGCGAGACAGGGGACGTTGGAGAGACCCAGTACTTC
clone_size: -; d_call: -; j_call: TRBJ1-2; v_call: TRBV6-5; cdr3_aa: CASSYSGPFIGYTF; cdr3_nt: TGTGCCAGCAGTTACTCGGGGCCCTTTATTGGCTACACCTTC
clone_size: -; d_call: -; j_call: TRBJ1-4; v_call: TRBV6-5; cdr3_aa: CATLGRVNEKLFF; cdr3_nt: TGTGCCACCCTTGGGCGGGTTAATGAAAAACTGTTTTTT
clone_size: -; d_call: TRBD1; j_call: TRBJ1-5; v_call: TRBV19; cdr3_aa: CASSTGQGGKEPQHF; cdr3_nt: TGTGCCAGTAGTACGGGACAGGGGGGGAAAGAGCCCCAGCATTTT
clone_size: once; d_call: TRBD1; j_call: TRBJ2-1; v_call: TRBV5-1; cdr3_aa: CASSLGQGLHEQFF; cdr3_nt: TGCGCCAGCAGCCTGGGACAGGGGCTGCATGAGCAGTTCTTC
clone_size: -; d_call: -; j_call: TRBJ1-3; v_call: TRBV19; cdr3_aa: CASSWDSSSGNTIYF; cdr3_nt: TGTGCCAGTAGTTGGGACTCCAGCTCTGGAAACACCATATATTTT
clone_size: once; d_call: -; j_call: TRBJ2-6; v_call: TRBV9; cdr3_aa: CASSGSSLPGANVLTF; cdr3_nt: TGTGCCAGCAGCGGAAGCTCTCTCCCTGGGGCCAACGTCCTGACTTTC
clone_size: -; d_call: -; j_call: TRBJ2-7; v_call: TRBV7-2; cdr3_aa: CASSLGFRVGSYEQYF; cdr3_nt: TGTGCCAGCAGCTTAGGGTTCAGGGTGGGGTCCTACGAGCAGTACTTC
clone_size: -; d_call: -; j_call: TRBJ2-3; v_call: TRBV7-9; cdr3_aa: CASSLAYTDTQYF; cdr3_nt: TGTGCCAGCAGCTTAGCGTACACAGATACGCAGTATTTT
clone_size: -; d_call: -; j_call: TRBJ1-4; v_call: TRBV5-1; cdr3_aa: CASRQDATNEKLFF; cdr3_nt: TGCGCCAGCAGACAGGATGCAACTAATGAAAAACTGTTTTTT
clone_size: once; d_call: -; j_call: TRBJ2-7; v_call: TRBV7-7; cdr3_aa: CASSLQNGRVSHEQYF; cdr3_nt: TGTGCCAGCAGCCTACAAAACGGCAGGGTGTCTCACGAGCAGTACTTC
clone_size: -; d_call: -; j_call: TRBJ1-2; v_call: TRBV19; cdr3_aa: CASSIVRPTYYGYTF; cdr3_nt: TGTGCCAGTAGTATAGTCCGCCCCACTTACTATGGCTACACCTTC
clone_size: -; d_call: -; j_call: TRBJ2-7; v_call: TRBV18; cdr3_aa: CASSPSLDSYEQYF; cdr3_nt: TGTGCCAGCTCACCGAGTCTAGACTCCTACGAGCAGTACTTC
clone_size: -; d_call: TRBD2; j_call: TRBJ2-1; v_call: TRBV14; cdr3_aa: CASSLVDSGKIWDEQFF; cdr3_nt: TGTGCCAGCAGCCTGGTGGATAGCGGGAAGATTTGGGATGAGCAGTTCTTC
clone_size: few; d_call: -; j_call: TRBJ1-2; v_call: TRBV6-5; cdr3_aa: CASMRTSRGAYGYTF; cdr3_nt: TGTGCCAGCATGAGGACCTCCAGGGGAGCCTATGGCTACACCTTC
clone_size: -; d_call: -; j_call: TRBJ2-5; v_call: TRBV11-2; cdr3_aa: CASSADPLAEEGAETQYF; cdr3_nt: TGTGCCAGCAGCGCCGACCCACTAGCGGAGGAGGGGGCAGAGACCCAGTACTTC